This T cell receptor beta chain derives from a study of T cell changes during pregnancy in multiple sclerosis. Profiling relied on immunoSEQ multiplex PCR, and the TCRdb table lists in-frame clones only, not all of them. The profile shows under 60,000 clones, almost 95% of them singletons. This receptor was obtained from a female donor in good health, enrolled as a control in a pregnancy study. The sequencing used CD4+ T cells from peripheral blood mononuclear cells, collected in the second trimester of pregnancy.

CDR3 residues: CASSPPQGAGANVLTF. The CDR3 DNA is TGTGCCAGCAGCCCACCCCAGGGGGCTGGGGCCAACGTCCTGACTTTC. The chain recombines TRBV7-3 with TRBJ2-6, with 7 bases lining up with TRBD1. In germline, CDR1 is SGHTA, CDR2 FQGTGA. The CDR3 covers 16 residues. V trimming: 5 bases; J trimming: 2 bases; junction bases outside the gene matches: 6.